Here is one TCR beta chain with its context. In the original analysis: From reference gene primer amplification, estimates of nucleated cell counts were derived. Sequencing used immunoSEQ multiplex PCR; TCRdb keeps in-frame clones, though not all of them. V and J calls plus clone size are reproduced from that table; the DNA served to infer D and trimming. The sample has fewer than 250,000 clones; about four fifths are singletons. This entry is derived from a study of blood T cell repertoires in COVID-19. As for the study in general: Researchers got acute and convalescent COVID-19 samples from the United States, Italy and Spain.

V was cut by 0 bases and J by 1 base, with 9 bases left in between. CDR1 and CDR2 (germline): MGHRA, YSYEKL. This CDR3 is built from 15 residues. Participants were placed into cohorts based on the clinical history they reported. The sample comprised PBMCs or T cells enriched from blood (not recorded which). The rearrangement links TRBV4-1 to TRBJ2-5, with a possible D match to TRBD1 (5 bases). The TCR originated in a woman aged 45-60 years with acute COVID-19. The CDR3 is CASSQDGQGQETQYF. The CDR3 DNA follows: TGCGCCAGCAGCCAAGATGGCCAGGGCCAAGAGACCCAGTACTTC.